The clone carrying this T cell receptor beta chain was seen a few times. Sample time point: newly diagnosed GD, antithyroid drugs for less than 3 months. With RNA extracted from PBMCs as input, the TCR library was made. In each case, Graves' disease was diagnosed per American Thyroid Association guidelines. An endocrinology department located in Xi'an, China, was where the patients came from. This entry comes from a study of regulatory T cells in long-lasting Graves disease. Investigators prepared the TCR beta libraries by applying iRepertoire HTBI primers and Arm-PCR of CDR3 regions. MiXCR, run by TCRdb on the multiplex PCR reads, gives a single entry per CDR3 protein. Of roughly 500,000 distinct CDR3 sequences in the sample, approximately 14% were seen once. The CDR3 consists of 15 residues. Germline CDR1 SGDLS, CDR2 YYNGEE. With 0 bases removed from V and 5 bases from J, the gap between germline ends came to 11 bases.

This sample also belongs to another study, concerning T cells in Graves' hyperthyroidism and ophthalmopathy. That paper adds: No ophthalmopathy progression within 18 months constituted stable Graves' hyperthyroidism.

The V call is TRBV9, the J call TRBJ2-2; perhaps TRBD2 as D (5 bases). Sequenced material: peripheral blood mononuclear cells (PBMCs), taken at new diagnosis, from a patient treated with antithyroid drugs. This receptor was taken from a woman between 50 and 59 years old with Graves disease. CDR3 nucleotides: TGTGCCAGCAGCGTAGCGGCTAGCAGAACCGGGGAGCTGTTTTTT. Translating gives CASSVAASRTGELFF. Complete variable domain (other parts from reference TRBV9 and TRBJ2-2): DSGVTQTPKHLITATGQRVTLRCSPRSGDLSVYWYQQSLDQGLQFLIQYYNGEERAKGNILERFSAQQFPDLHSELNLSSLELGDSALYFCASSVAASRTGELFFGEGSRLTVL.